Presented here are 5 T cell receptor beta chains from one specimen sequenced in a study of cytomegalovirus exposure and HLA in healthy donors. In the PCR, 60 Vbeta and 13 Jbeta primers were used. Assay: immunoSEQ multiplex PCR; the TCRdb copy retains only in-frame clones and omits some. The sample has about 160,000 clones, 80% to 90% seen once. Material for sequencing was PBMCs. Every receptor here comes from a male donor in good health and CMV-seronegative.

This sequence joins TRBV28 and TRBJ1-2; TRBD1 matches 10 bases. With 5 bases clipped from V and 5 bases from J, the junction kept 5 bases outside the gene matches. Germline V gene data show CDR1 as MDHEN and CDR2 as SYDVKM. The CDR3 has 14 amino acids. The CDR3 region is CASSLGTGEYGYTF. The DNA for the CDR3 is TGTGCCAGCAGTCTCGGGACAGGGGAATATGGCTACACCTTC.

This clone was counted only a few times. The CDR3 DNA sequence: TGTGCCAGCAGCGTAGTGGGAGCGAACACTGAAGCTTTCTTT. As protein: CASSVVGANTEAFF. The J gene is TRBJ1-1, the V gene TRBV9; no reliable D call. Germline CDR1 SGDLS, CDR2 YYNGEE. V lost 0 bases and J lost 1, with 7 bases in between. The CDR3 extends over 14 amino acids.

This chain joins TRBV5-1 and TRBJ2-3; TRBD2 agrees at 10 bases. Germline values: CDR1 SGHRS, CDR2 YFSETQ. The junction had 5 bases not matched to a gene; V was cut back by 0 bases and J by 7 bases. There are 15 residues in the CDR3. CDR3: CASSLERGGRNTQYF. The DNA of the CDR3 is TGCGCCAGCAGCTTGGAGCGGGGGGGCCGGAATACGCAGTATTTT.

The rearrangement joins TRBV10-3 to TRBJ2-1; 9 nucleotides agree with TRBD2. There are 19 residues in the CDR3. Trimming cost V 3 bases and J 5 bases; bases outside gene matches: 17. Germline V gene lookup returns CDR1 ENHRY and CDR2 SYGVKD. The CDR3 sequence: CAISDSGTSPNLLHNEQFF. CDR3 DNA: TGTGCCATCAGTGACTCCGGGACTAGCCCAAACCTACTTCACAATGAGCAGTTCTTC.

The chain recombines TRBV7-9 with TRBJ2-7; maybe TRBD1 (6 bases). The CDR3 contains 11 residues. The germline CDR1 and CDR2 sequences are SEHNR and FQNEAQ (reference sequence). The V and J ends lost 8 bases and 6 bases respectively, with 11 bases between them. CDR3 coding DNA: TGTGCCAGCGGGCAGGGGCGCGAGCAGTACTTC. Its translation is CASGQGREQYF.